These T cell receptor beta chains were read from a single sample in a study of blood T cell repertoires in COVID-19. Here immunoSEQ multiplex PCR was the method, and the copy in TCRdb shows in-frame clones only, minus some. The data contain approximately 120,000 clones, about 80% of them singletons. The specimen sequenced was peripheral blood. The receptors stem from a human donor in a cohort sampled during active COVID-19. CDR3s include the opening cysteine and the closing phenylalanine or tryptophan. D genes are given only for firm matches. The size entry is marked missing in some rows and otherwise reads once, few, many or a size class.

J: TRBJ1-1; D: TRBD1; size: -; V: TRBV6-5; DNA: TGTGCCAGCAGTTACTCGCCACTTGGGACAGGGGGAGAAGCTTTCTTT; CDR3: CASSYSPLGTGGEAFF
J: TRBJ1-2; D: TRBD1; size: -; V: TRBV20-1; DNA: TGCAGTGCCCTACAGGGGTATGGCTACACCTTC; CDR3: CSALQGYGYTF
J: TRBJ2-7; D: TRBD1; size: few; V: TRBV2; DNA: TGTGCCAGCAGAGGGGACAGGGACTACGAGCAGTACTTC; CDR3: CASRGDRDYEQYF
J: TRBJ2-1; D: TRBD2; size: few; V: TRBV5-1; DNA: TGCGCCAGCAGCTGGCGGACTAGCGGGAGGATAATCTCCTACAATGAGCAGTTCTTC; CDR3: CASSWRTSGRIISYNEQFF
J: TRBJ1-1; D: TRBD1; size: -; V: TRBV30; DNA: TGTGCCTGGAATCATTACAGGGACAGGCCTGAAGCTTTCTTT; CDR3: CAWNHYRDRPEAFF
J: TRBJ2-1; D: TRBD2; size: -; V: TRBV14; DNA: TGTGCCAGCAGCCAAATTCTAGCGGGGGAGGGGAATGAGCAGTTCTTC; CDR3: CASSQILAGEGNEQFF
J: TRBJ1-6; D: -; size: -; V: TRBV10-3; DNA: TGTGCCATCAGTGATTATCTCGTGTCAGGAAATTCACCCCTCCACTTT; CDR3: CAISDYLVSGNSPLHF
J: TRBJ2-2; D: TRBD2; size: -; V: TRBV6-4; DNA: TGTGCCAGCAGCCCGGAATCCGGGGGGTTCGGGGAGCTGTTTTTT; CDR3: CASSPESGGFGELFF
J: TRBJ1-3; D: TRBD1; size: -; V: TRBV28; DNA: TGTGCCGGCTCTCTGTTTGGGGGACAGTTCTCTGGAAACACCATATATTTT; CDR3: CAGSLFGGQFSGNTIYF
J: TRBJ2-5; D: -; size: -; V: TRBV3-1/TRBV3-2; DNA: TGTGCCAGCAGCCGAGGGACACCACAAGAGACCCAGTACTTC; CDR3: CASSRGTPQETQYF
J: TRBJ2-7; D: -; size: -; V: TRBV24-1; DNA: TGTGCCACCAGTGACCGTGACAGGACCTACGAGCAGTACTTC; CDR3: CATSDRDRTYEQYF
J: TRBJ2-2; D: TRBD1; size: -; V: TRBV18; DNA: TGTGCCAGCTCACCTACACAGGGGGCGCAACACGGGGAGCTGTTTTTT; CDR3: CASSPTQGAQHGELFF
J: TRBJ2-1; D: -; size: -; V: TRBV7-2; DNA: TGTGCCAGCAGCTCGCGGAGCGGGCGCTCCTACAATGAGCAGTTCTTC; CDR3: CASSSRSGRSYNEQFF
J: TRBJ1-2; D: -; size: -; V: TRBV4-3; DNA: TGCGCCAGCAGCCTAGCAGCCGGACAGACGATCTATGGCTACACCTTC; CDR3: CASSLAAGQTIYGYTF
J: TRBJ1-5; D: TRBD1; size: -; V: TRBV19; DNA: TGTGCCAGTAGTACCCAGGACAGGTCCAATCAGCCCCAGCATTTT; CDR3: CASSTQDRSNQPQHF
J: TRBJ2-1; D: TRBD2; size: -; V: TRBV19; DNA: TGTGCCAGTAGCCTCGTCAGGCTAGCGGGAGCTTACAATGAGCAGTTCTTC; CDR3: CASSLVRLAGAYNEQFF
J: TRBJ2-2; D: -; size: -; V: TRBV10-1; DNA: TGCGCCAGCAGTGAGCGGAGGACAGTTCTGAATGGACTCACCGGGGAGCTGTTTTTT; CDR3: CASSERRTVLNGLTGELFF
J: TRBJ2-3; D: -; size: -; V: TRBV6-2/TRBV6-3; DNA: TGTGCCAGCAGTTACGGAGGGCACAGCACAGATACGCAGTATTTT; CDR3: CASSYGGHSTDTQYF
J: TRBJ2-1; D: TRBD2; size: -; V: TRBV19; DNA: TGTGCCAGTAGTGTAGGGACTAGCGGGAGGCTTTACAATGAGCAGTTCTTC; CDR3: CASSVGTSGRLYNEQFF
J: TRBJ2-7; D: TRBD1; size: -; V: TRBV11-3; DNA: TGTGCCAGCAGCCCCTGGGACAGGCCCTACGAGCAGTACTTC; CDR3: CASSPWDRPYEQYF
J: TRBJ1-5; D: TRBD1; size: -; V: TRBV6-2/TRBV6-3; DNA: TGTGCCAGCAGTTACTCGAGGACAGGGGGTGGGGATCGTCAGCCCCAGCATTTT; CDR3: CASSYSRTGGGDRQPQHF
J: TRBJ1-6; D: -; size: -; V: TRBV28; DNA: TGTGCCAGCAGTTCGTATTCACCCCTCCACTTT; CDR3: CASSSYSPLHF
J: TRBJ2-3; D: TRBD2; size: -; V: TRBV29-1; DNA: TGCAGCGGCCGGTCTAGCGGGAATACGCAGTATTTT; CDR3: CSGRSSGNTQYF
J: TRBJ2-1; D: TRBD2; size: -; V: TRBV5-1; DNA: TGCGCCAGCAGCTTCCGGCGGGGGGATTACAATGAGCAGTTCTTC; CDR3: CASSFRRGDYNEQFF
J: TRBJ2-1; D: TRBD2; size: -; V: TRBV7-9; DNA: TGTGCCAGCAGCAACTTAGCGGGAGTTCACGGTGAGCAGTTCTTC; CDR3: CASSNLAGVHGEQFF
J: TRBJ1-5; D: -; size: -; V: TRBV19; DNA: TGTGCCAGTAGTTTGGACACTCTTAGCAATCAGCCCCAGCATTTT; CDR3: CASSLDTLSNQPQHF
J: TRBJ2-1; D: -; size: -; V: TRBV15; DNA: TGTGCCACCAGCGGGGCAGGGGTCAATGAGCAGTTCTTC; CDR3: CATSGAGVNEQFF
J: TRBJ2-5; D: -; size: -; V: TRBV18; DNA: TGTGCCAGCTCACCACCACAGCAAGAGACCCAGTACTTC; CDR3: CASSPPQQETQYF
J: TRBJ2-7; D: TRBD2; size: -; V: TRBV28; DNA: TGTGCCAGCAGCGTAGCGGGAGGGAGCTCCTACGAGCAGTACTTC; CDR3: CASSVAGGSSYEQYF
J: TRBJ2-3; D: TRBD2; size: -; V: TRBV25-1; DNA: TGTGCCAGCAGTGATCAACGAAGCGGGGTTAGCACAGATACGCAGTATTTT; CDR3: CASSDQRSGVSTDTQYF
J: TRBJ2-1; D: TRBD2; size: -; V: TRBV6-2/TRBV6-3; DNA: TGTGCCAGCAGTTACTGGGGAGGGAGTGAGCAGTTCTTC; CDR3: CASSYWGGSEQFF
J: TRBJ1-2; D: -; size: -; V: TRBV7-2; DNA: TGTGCCAGCAGCTTTCAGGACTATGGCTACACCTTC; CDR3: CASSFQDYGYTF
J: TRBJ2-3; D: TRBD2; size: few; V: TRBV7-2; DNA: TGTGCCAGCTCTCGGGGGGGCTCGAGGGGTCTCCCTACAGATACGCAGTATTTT; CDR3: CASSRGGSRGLPTDTQYF
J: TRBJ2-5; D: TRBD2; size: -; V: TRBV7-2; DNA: TGTGCCAGCAGCCTCGGGACTAGCGGGGGAAAAGAGACCCAGTACTTC; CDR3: CASSLGTSGGKETQYF
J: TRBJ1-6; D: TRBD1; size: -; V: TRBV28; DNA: TGTGCCAGCAGTTTTACCGGGACAGGGGCAAATAATTCACCCCTCCACTTT; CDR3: CASSFTGTGANNSPLHF
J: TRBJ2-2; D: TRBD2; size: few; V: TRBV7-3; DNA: TGTGCCAGCAGCTCCGGGACTAGCGGGAGTCTCCCCGGGGAGCTGTTTTTT; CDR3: CASSSGTSGSLPGELFF
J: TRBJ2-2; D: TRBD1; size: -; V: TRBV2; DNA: TGTGCCAGCAAAGGACAGGCCGACACCGGGGAGCTGTTTTTT; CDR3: CASKGQADTGELFF
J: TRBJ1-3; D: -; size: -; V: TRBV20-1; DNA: TGCAGTGCTAGTGAAGGAACAGGTATCTCTGGAAACACCATATATTTT; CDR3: CSASEGTGISGNTIYF
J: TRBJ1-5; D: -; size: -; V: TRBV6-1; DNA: TGTGCCAGCAGTGACGTAGCCTCTAATCAGCCCCAGCATTTT; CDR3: CASSDVASNQPQHF
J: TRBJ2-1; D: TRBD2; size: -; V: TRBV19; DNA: TGTGCCAGTAGTATTCGGGTCTCGACTAGCATCAATGAGCAGTTCTTC; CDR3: CASSIRVSTSINEQFF